This TCR beta chain came from a study of PD-1 blockade in classical Hodgkin lymphoma. Data came from immunoSEQ multiplex PCR; TCRdb stores just in-frame clones and leaves some out. The sample contains roughly 25,000 clones, approximately 67% of which appear only once. Study-wide findings and caveats: Complete responders matched newly diagnosed patients in baseline diversity. Patients starting nivolumab under 1 year after ASCT were excluded.

The time point denotes: cycle 4 day 1 (C4D1), after more than five weeks of nivolumab. Relapse was seen in all patients after autologous stem cell transplantation, and brentuximab vedotin exposure was variable. The patients, who had relapsed/refractory classical Hodgkin lymphoma, achieved best responses of complete response, partial response or progressive disease. This clone was counted at least ten times. Its specificity is unknown. With 3 bases clipped from V and 9 bases from J, the junction kept 8 bases outside the gene matches. Looked up from germline, CDR1 is MDHEN and CDR2 is SYDVKM. This CDR3 region has 16 residues.

Here the sequenced sample was peripheral blood mononuclear cells (PBMCs), taken before the fourth cycle of nivolumab. The chain is built from TRBV28 and TRBJ1-6, with 10 bases identical to TRBD1. The TCR comes from a human donor with classical Hodgkin lymphoma. The CDR3 nucleotides read TGTGCCAGCAGTTTGCCTCTGGGGACAGGGGCTTCACCCCTCCACTTT. Amino acids: CASSLPLGTGASPLHF. Full variable domain (missing parts from reference TRBV28 and TRBJ1-6): DVKVTQSSRYLVKRTGEKVFLECVQDMDHENMFWYRQDPGLGLRLIYFSYDVKMKEKGDIPEGYSVSREKKERFSLILESASTNQTSMYLCASSLPLGTGASPLHFGNGTRLTVT.